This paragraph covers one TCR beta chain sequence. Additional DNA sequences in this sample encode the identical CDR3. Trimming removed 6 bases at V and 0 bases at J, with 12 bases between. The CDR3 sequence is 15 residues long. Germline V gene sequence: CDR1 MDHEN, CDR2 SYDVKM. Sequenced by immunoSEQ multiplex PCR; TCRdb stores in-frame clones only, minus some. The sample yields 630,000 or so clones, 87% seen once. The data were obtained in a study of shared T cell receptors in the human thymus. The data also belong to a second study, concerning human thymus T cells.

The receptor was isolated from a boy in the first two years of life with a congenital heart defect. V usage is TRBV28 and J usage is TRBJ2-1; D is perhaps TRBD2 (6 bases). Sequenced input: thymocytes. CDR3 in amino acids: CASSPGTSSYNEQFF. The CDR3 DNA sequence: TGTGCCAGCAGCCCCGGGACTTCCTCCTACAATGAGCAGTTCTTC.